A single T cell receptor (beta chain) is shown here with its context. This clone was found a few times. Its antigen is unknown. Base qualities are missing; no much larger clone stands one base away. V is cut by 3 bases and J by 6 bases, and the space between the germline ends is 23 bases. The CDR3 has 18 amino acids, counting the end cysteine and phenylalanine. Only the CDR3 DNA stays, 54 bases, in frame from base 1. CDR1 and CDR2 are drawn from the germline V gene (reference sequence): SEHNR, FQNEAQ. The CDR3 regions of human TCRbeta chains were analyzed by immunosequencing. In the original analysis: TCRs in the repertoires were matched against a reference library of SARS-CoV-2-specific TCRs that had been generated with the MIRA antigen-specificity platform. Breadth was defined as the fraction of unique TCRs that were SARS-CoV-2-associated, and depth was defined as the fraction of total T cells that were SARS-CoV-2-associated. Using the MIRA data, every spike-specific TCR was mapped to the spike region that the TCR reacted to and assigned to either a CD4 or a CD8 class. Log10-transformed breadth and depth values were compared by one-way ANOVA with Sidak's multiple comparisons tests. Here the immuneACCESS table is served through TCRdb, limited to in-frame sequences with V and J called. Missing clones are a known gap in these copies; in checked studies unresolved V genes cover under half, and the rest lacks a known reason. V and J calls and clone size are as listed in that table; D and trimming were resolved from the DNA. The sample profile shows 80,000 to 100,000 clones; 85% to 90% of them were found once. The ten largest clonotypes hold about a tenth of the sample.

These data belong to a study of T cell responses to AZD1222 COVID-19 vaccine (dated by TCRdb to the early 2020s). Notes on the research overall: A total of just over 230 trial participants underwent TCR sequencing, of whom under 220 had received two doses of AZD1222 and some 25 had received two doses of the MenACWY control vaccine. Trial participants were enrolled into age subgroups of 18-55, 56-69 and 70-plus years, which contained about 150, 28 and 57 TCR-sequenced participants, respectively.

The time point label, as the study defines it: baseline before first vaccination. The meaning of the sample's treatment or condition label: meningococcal conjugate vaccine given as trial control. Samples from vaccinated people were obtained from the UK trials COV001 and COV002, which included a single-blind randomized controlled phase 2/3 trial of AZD1222 (ChAdOx1 nCoV-19) in healthy adults. For TCRbeta chain sequencing, PBMC samples from trial participants were taken at day 0 and at day 28 after the second dose. Beyond this particular receptor, the publication reports: Conclusions about previously exposed vaccinees were limited because only a handful of AZD1222 recipients were SARS-CoV-2 seropositive at baseline. Because no day 14 peak-response samples were available, the repertoires could be characterized only after the peak T cell response. Participants were mostly white British, with more females than males. The authors suggested clonal diversity may have been underestimated. The vaccine-associated CD4 TCRs covered the entire spike protein, and the dominant responses fell in regions 160-218 and 743-854. Reportedly, close to half of the unique spike-specific TCRs recognized epitopes lying outside the regions that are mutated in the B.1.351 and B.1.1.7 variants. In the small 56-69-year group, the increase in depth fell short of significance, most likely because of low power. After two AZD1222 doses, spike-specific TCR breadth and depth were significantly higher than at day 0 and than in MenACWY recipients.

The sequence links TRBV7-9 to TRBJ2-2; the D segment is perhaps TRBD1 or TRBD2, each sharing 6 matched bases. This TCR was recovered from an adult in good health. The sample in question was peripheral blood, obtained on day 0 of MenACWY control vaccination. The CDR3 corresponds to CASSFPIRGVVPSGELFF. The DNA reads TGTGCCAGCAGCTTCCCCATTAGGGGGGTGGTACCGTCCGGGGAGCTGTTTTTT.